This T cell receptor (beta chain) was obtained from a study of shared clonotypes between healthy human individuals. General observations from the study: Deeper or shallower sequencing was expected to change how clonotypes are shared among donors.

As concerns this clone: Antigen unknown.

Assay runs were performed at deep level. Profiling relied on immunoSEQ multiplex PCR, and the TCRdb table lists in-frame clones only, not all of them. Of millions of clones listed, over 85% are singletons. All donors were Caucasian adults living in Nashville, Tennessee. A CD45RA-negative memory subset and a CD45RA+ naive subset were separated from the CD4+ cells. This clonotype was sampled from a man aged 18 to 29 in good health. The sequenced sample was naive CD4+ T cells sorted from blood. Regarding subset: CD45RA+ positively selected.

CDR3 bases: TGTGCCAGCAGCCAACCAACGCCCGACAGGGCGGGTGGCTACACCTTC. Protein sequence: CASSQPTPDRAGGYTF. V usage is TRBV5-4 and J usage is TRBJ1-2, with TRBD1 matching over 7 bases. The germline CDR1 and CDR2 sequences are SGHNT and YYREEE (reference sequence). The CDR3 contains 16 residues. The V segment lost 4 bases and the J segment 7 bases; nucleotides outside the gene matches: 16.